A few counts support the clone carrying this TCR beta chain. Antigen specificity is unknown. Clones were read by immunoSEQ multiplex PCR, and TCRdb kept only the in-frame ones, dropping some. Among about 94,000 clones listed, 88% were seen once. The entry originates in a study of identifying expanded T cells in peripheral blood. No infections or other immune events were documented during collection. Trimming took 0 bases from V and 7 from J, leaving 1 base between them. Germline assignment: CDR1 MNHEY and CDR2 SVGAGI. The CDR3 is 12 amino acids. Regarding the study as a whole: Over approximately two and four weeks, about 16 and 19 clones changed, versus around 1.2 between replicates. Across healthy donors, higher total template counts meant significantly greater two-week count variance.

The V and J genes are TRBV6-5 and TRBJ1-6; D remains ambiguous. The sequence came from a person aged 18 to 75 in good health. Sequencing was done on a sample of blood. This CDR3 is CASSYSNSPLHF. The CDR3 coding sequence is TGTGCCAGCAGTTACTCGAATTCACCCCTCCACTTT.